This TCR beta chain was sequenced during a study of blood T cell repertoires in COVID-19. The table came from immunoSEQ multiplex PCR; TCRdb's copy has only in-frame clones and leaves some out. The table lists about 290,000 clones, roughly 90% of them singletons. The CDR3 runs 13 residues. J was trimmed by 7 bases and V by 1 base; bases with no gene match: 3. Germline CDR1 GTSNPN, CDR2 SVGIG (reference sequence). The source of this sequence is a man aged 35 to 55 with acute or convalescent COVID-19. Input material: peripheral blood. The V and J genes are TRBV30 and TRBJ1-5; 8 bases are a match to TRBD1. The chain's CDR3 is CAWSAGGRQPQHF. CDR3 coding DNA: TGTGCCTGGAGTGCAGGGGGCAGGCAGCCCCAGCATTTT.